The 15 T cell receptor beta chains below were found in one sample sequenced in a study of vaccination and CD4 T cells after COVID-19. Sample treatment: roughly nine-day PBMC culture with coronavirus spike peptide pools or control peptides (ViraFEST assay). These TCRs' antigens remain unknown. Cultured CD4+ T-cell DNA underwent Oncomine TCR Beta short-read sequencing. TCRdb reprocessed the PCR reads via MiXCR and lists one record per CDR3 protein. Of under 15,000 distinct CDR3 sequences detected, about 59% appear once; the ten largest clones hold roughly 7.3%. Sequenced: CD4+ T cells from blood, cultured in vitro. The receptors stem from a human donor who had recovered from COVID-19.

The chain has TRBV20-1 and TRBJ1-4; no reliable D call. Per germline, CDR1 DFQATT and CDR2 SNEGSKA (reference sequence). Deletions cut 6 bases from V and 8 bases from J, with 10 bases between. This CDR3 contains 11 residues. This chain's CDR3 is CSARLGEKLFF. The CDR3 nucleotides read TGCAGTGCCAGGTTGGGGGAAAAACTGTTTTTT.

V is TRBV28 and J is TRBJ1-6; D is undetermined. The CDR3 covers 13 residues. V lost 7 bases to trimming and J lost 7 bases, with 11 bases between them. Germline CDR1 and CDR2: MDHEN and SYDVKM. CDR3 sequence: CASKGRSNSPLHF. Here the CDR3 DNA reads TGTGCCAGCAAGGGCAGGTCGAATTCACCCCTCCACTTT.

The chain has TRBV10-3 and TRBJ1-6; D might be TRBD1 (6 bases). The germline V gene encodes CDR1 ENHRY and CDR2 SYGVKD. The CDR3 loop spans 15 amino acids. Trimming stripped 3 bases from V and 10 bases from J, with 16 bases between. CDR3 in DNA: TGTGCCATCAGTGACTACAGGGCTCCAACATCACCCCTCCACTTT. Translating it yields CAISDYRAPTSPLHF.

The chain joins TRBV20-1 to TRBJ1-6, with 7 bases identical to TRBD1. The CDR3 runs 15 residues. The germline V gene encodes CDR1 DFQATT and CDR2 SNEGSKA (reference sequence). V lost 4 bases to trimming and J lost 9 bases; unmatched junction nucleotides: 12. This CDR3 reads CSANEFRGGSSPLHF. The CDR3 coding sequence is TGCAGTGCTAACGAGTTTCGAGGGGGCAGTTCACCCCTCCACTTT.

CDR3 loop: CASSEPGLVTDTQYF. The CDR3, as DNA: TGTGCCAGCAGCGAACCGGGACTAGTCACAGATACGCAGTATTTT. The chain uses TRBV5-4 and TRBJ2-3, with TRBD2 identical over 8 bases. The V gene's germline CDR1 is SGHNT and CDR2 YYREEE (reference sequence). The CDR3 spans 15 residues. The ends lost 4 bases at V and 2 bases at J; junction bases unmatched: 6.

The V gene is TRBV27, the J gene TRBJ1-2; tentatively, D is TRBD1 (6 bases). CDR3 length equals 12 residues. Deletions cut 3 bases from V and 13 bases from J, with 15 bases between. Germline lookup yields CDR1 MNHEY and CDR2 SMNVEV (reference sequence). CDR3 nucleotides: TGTGCCAGCAGTTTCCGGGGGCGAAGGCCCACCTTC. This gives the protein CASSFRGRRPTF.

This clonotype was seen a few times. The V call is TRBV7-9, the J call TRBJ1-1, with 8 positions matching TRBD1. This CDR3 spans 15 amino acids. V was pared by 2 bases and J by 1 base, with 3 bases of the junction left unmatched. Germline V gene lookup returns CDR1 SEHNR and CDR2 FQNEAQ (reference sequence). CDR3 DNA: TGTGCCAGCAGCTTACCAACAGGGGGGAACACTGAAGCTTTCTTT. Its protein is CASSLPTGGNTEAFF.

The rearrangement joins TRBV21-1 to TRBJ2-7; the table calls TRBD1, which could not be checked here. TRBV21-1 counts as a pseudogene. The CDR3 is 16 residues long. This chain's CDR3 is CASSKEGDQGCYEQYF. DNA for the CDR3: TGTGCCAGCAGCAAAGAGGGGGACCAGGGGTGCTACGAGCAGTACTTC.

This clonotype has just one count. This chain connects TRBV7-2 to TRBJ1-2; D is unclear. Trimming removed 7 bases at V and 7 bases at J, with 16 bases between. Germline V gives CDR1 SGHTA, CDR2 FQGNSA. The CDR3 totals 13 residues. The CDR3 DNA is TGTGCCAGCACCCCCATCGAGGGAAGTGGCTACACCTTC. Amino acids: CASTPIEGSGYTF. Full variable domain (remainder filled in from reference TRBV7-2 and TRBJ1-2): GAGVSQSPSNKVTEKGKDVELRCDPISGHTALYWYRQSLGQGLEFLIYFQGNSAPDKSGLPSDRFSAERTGGSVSTLTIQRTQQEDSAVYLCASTPIEGSGYTFGSGTRLTVV.

The CDR3 loop reads CATSRPTVLAKNIQYF. The CDR3 nucleotides are TGTGCCACCAGCAGACCGACGGTCCTAGCCAAAAACATTCAGTACTTC. This chain uses TRBV15 with TRBJ2-4, with unresolved D. Germline V gene lookup returns CDR1 LNHNV and CDR2 YYDKDF (reference sequence). With 2 bases removed from V and 0 bases from J, the gap between germline ends came to 11 bases. The CDR3 consists of 16 residues.

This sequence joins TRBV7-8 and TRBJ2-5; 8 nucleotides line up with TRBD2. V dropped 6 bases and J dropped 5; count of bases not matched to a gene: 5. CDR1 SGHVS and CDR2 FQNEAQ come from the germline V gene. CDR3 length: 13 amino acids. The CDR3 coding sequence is TGTGCCAGCAGTTTACTAGCGGCGGAGACCCAGTACTTC. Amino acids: CASSLLAAETQYF.

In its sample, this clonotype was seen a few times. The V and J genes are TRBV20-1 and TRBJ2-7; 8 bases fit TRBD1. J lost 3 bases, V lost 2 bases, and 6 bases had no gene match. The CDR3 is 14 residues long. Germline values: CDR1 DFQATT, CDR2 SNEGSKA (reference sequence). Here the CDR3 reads CSARFQGTGYEQYF. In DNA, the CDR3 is TGCAGTGCTAGATTTCAAGGGACAGGCTACGAGCAGTACTTC.

For the CDR3, the DNA is TGTGCCAGCAGAGTCGCCGGTTACGGACTAGCGGGAGGGCCGATTATCAATGAGCAGTTCTTC. Translation gives CASRVAGYGLAGGPIINEQFF. The chain recombines TRBV6-1 with TRBJ2-1, with TRBD2 matching over 15 bases. Germline V gene data show CDR1 as MNHNS and CDR2 as SASEGT. The trim removed 6 bases at V and 6 bases at J, leaving 21 bases unmatched. The CDR3 sequence is 21 residues long.

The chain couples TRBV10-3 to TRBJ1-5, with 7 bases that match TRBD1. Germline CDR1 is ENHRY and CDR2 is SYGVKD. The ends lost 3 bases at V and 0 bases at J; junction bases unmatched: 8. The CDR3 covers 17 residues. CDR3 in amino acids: CAISEAGGLYSNQPQHF. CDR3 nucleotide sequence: TGTGCCATCAGTGAAGCAGGGGGGCTGTATAGCAATCAGCCCCAGCATTTT.

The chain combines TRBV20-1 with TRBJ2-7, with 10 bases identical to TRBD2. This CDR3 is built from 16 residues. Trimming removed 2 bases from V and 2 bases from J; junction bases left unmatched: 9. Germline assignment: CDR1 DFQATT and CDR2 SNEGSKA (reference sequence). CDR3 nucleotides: TGCAGTGCTAGATTTAATAAGCGGGAGGGGGCCTACGAGCAGTACTTC. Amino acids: CSARFNKREGAYEQYF.